A single sample is the source of the 18 T cell receptor beta chains below, sequenced in a study of OX40 agonist ivuxolimab in advanced cancers. The table came from immunoSEQ multiplex PCR; TCRdb's copy has only in-frame clones and leaves some out. This table has tens of thousands of clones, 82% appearing once. The sequenced sample was CD4+ or CD8+ T cells sorted from blood, obtained in a trial of the OX40 agonist ivuxolimab. These receptor sequences come from an adult with an advanced solid tumor such as melanoma, head and neck, liver or kidney cancer.

The chain combines TRBV19 with TRBJ1-2; no firm D call. Germline V gene data show CDR1 as LNHDA and CDR2 as SQIVND (reference sequence). The CDR3 loop spans 16 amino acids. Trimming took off 5 bases at V and 6 bases at J, with 22 bases between the two ends. As DNA, the CDR3 is TGTGCCAGTAGTCCCTTGTCCCGGGCAGAGGGAGATGGCTACACCTTC. Translation: CASSPLSRAEGDGYTF. The variable domain in full, with the rest retrieved from reference TRBV19 and TRBJ1-2, is DGGITQSPKYLFRKEGQNVTLSCEQNLNHDAMYWYRQDPGQGLRLIYYSQIVNDFQKGDIAEGYSVSREKKESFPLTVTSAQKNPTAFYLCASSPLSRAEGDGYTFGSGTRLTVV.

The J gene is TRBJ1-3, the V gene TRBV28; TRBD1 might be the D (5 bases). The CDR3 runs to 12 residues. Germline CDR1 reads MDHEN; CDR2 reads SYDVKM. V gave up 8 bases and J gave up 6 bases, with 11 bases separating them. The CDR3 DNA is TGTGCCAGCGCCGTAGGGGAAAACACCATATATTTT. Amino acid sequence: CASAVGENTIYF. Drawing the rest from reference TRBV28 and TRBJ1-3, the complete variable domain is DVKVTQSSRYLVKRTGEKVFLECVQDMDHENMFWYRQDPGLGLRLIYFSYDVKMKEKGDIPEGYSVSREKKERFSLILESASTNQTSMYLCASAVGENTIYFGEGSWLTVV.

CDR3 region: CATDGGTDTQYF. CDR3 in DNA: TGTGCCACCGATGGGGGGACAGATACGCAGTATTTT. The chain has TRBV28 and TRBJ2-3; weak D call: TRBD2 (6 bases). With 10 bases removed from V and 3 bases from J, the gap between germline ends came to 11 bases. This CDR3 comprises 12 residues. Germline V CDR1 and CDR2: MDHEN, SYDVKM.

The gene calls are TRBV14 and TRBJ2-3; 9 nucleotides align to TRBD1. Germline V gives CDR1 SGHDN, CDR2 FVKESK. The CDR3 runs 14 residues. J was trimmed by 3 bases and V by 4 bases; bases with no gene match: 2. This CDR3 is CASSRDRVTDTQYF. In DNA form, the CDR3 reads TGTGCCAGCAGCCGGGACAGGGTGACAGATACGCAGTATTTT. The variable domain in full, with the rest retrieved from reference TRBV14 and TRBJ2-3, is EAGVTQFPSHSVIEKGQTVTLRCDPISGHDNLYWYRRVMGKEIKFLLHFVKESKQDESGMPNNRFLAERTGGTYSTLKVQPAELEDSGVYFCASSRDRVTDTQYFGPGTRLTVL.

The rearrangement uses TRBV6-5 and TRBJ2-3, with D unclear. The germline V gene has CDR1 MNHEY and CDR2 SVGAGI. V lost 0 bases and J lost 2, with 12 bases in between. The CDR3 consists of 16 residues. CDR3 residues: CASSYSGSTVTDTQYF. The CDR3 nucleotides read TGTGCCAGCAGTTACTCTGGGTCCACAGTCACAGATACGCAGTATTTT.

This clone was counted a few times. This rearrangement joins TRBV30 to TRBJ1-2; a weak D match, TRBD1 (5 bases). Trimming left V 0 bases short and J 6 bases short, with 26 bases between. The CDR3 length is 18 residues. Germline V gene data show CDR1 as GTSNPN and CDR2 as SVGIG (reference sequence). The DNA for the CDR3 is TGTGCCTGGAGTGTCGGGAGGGCAGGGTGGTTCCCAAGCGATGGCTACACCTTC. This translates into CAWSVGRAGWFPSDGYTF.

DNA of the CDR3: TGTGCCACCAGCAGCCGCACCGGGAGGGTTAGCACAGATACGCAGTATTTT. Translated, it gives CATSSRTGRVSTDTQYF. The chain joins TRBV15 to TRBJ2-3; 8 nucleotides match TRBD2. Germline CDR1 is LNHNV and CDR2 is YYDKDF (reference sequence). With 3 bases clipped from V and 0 bases from J, the junction kept 8 bases outside the gene matches. The CDR3 runs 17 residues.

The chain employs TRBV28 and TRBJ2-7, with TRBD1 as a possible D gene (7 bases). The V and J ends lost 5 bases and 11 bases respectively, with 28 bases between them. The CDR3 has 16 residues. From germline, CDR1 is MDHEN and CDR2 SYDVKM. CDR3 amino acids: CASSHQGFLSDREEYF. The CDR3 nucleotides are TGTGCCAGCAGTCACCAGGGCTTCCTTTCCGACAGGGAGGAGTACTTC. Full variable domain (remainder filled in from reference TRBV28 and TRBJ2-7): DVKVTQSSRYLVKRTGEKVFLECVQDMDHENMFWYRQDPGLGLRLIYFSYDVKMKEKGDIPEGYSVSREKKERFSLILESASTNQTSMYLCASSHQGFLSDREEYFGPGTRLTVT.

This clone was picked up one time. The V and J genes are TRBV27 and TRBJ2-7, with D perhaps being TRBD1 or TRBD2 (6 bases each). In germline, CDR1 is MNHEY, CDR2 SMNVEV (reference sequence). With 5 bases removed from V and 0 bases from J, the gap between germline ends came to 23 bases. The CDR3 loop spans 18 amino acids. As DNA, the CDR3 is TGTGCCAGCAGTGTCGCCCCGGGATTAGGGGGGAGCTCCTACGAGCAGTACTTC. This gives the protein CASSVAPGLGGSSYEQYF.

The chain couples TRBV19 to TRBJ2-5; possibly TRBD1 for D (5 bases). The ends were cut back, 0 bases at V and 1 base at J, with 9 bases in the middle. The germline CDR1 and CDR2 sequences are LNHDA and SQIVND (reference sequence). CDR3 length equals 15 residues. The CDR3 DNA sequence: TGTGCCAGTAGTATAGACCTAGGGGTCCAAGAGACCCAGTACTTC. Its translation is CASSIDLGVQETQYF. Together with reference TRBV19 and TRBJ2-5, the CDR3 gives the full variable domain: DGGITQSPKYLFRKEGQNVTLSCEQNLNHDAMYWYRQDPGQGLRLIYYSQIVNDFQKGDIAEGYSVSREKKESFPLTVTSAQKNPTAFYLCASSIDLGVQETQYFGPGTRLLVL.

The CDR3 nucleotides read TGTGCCAGCAGCGTCGGTAGCGGTTATTCCCAAGAGACCCAGTACTTC. Translated, it gives CASSVGSGYSQETQYF. This sequence joins TRBV9 and TRBJ2-5, with D possibly matching TRBD2 (6 bases). Germline CDR1 and CDR2: SGDLS and YYNGEE. V was shortened by 2 bases and J by 1 base, with 15 bases between the two germline ends. The CDR3 is made up of 16 amino acids.

Here the CDR3 reads CASSLNLREQYF. The CDR3 DNA reads TGCGCCAGCAGCTTGAATCTCCGCGAGCAGTACTTC. This chain connects TRBV5-1 to TRBJ2-7; D is undetermined. Germline-derived CDR1 and CDR2 are SGHRS and YFSETQ. The CDR3 runs to 12 residues. Between the trimmed V and J ends, which lost 1 base and 6 bases, there was a span of 8 bases.

This sequence joins TRBV28 and TRBJ2-7; D possibly uses TRBD1 or TRBD2 (6 bases each). CDR1 is MDHEN and CDR2 is SYDVKM in the germline V gene. The CDR3 length is 15 residues. Trimming took 6 bases from V and 3 from J, leaving 18 bases between them. The CDR3, as DNA: TGTGCCAGCAGCCTGAAGGGGGGACCATACTACGAGCAGTACTTC. Protein product: CASSLKGGPYYEQYF.

The genes are TRBV28 and TRBJ1-2; possible D gene TRBD1, 6 bases. V was shortened by 6 bases and J by 3 bases, with 17 bases between the two germline ends. Germline CDR1 is MDHEN and CDR2 is SYDVKM. This CDR3 comprises 15 residues. CDR3 sequence: CASSRRPGQYYGYTF. CDR3 DNA: TGTGCCAGCAGCCGCCGCCCGGGACAATACTATGGCTACACCTTC.

The chain carries TRBV7-9 and TRBJ1-4; weak D call: TRBD1 (5 bases). Looked up from germline, CDR1 is SEHNR and CDR2 is FQNEAQ (reference sequence). V lost 1 base and J 6 bases, leaving 18 bases between the germline ends. This CDR3 spans 17 amino acids. The CDR3 region has the DNA TGTGCCAGCAGCTTAGACCGGGACCCACGAACGTATGAAAAACTGTTTTTT. Its translation: CASSLDRDPRTYEKLFF.

The J gene is TRBJ1-3, the V gene TRBV6-4; D is unclear. The CDR3 length is 13 residues. Germline V gene sequence: CDR1 MRHNA, CDR2 SNTAGT. Trimming pared 4 bases from V and 2 bases from J, leaving 6 bases between. The CDR3 sequence: CASSGEAGNTIYF. The CDR3 nucleotides read TGTGCCAGCAGTGGTGAGGCTGGAAACACCATATATTTT.

V and J are TRBV12-5 and TRBJ1-5; 7 positions agree with TRBD1. Per the germline V gene, CDR1 is LGHNT and CDR2 is FRNRAP. The CDR3 totals 15 residues. Unmatched junction bases numbered 10, after V lost 6 bases and J lost 5 bases. The CDR3 coding sequence is TGTGCTAGTGGGTCAGGGACAGACCCCCATCAGCCCCAGCATTTT. Its translation: CASGSGTDPHQPQHF.

The chain carries TRBV10-3 and TRBJ2-1; 10 bases map to TRBD1. From germline, CDR1 is ENHRY and CDR2 SYGVKD. This CDR3 region has 14 residues. Trimming at V came to 4 bases and at J to 6 bases, leaving 3 bases not matched to a gene. CDR3: CAISGDRGSNEQFF. DNA of the CDR3: TGTGCCATCAGTGGGGACAGGGGAAGCAATGAGCAGTTCTTC.